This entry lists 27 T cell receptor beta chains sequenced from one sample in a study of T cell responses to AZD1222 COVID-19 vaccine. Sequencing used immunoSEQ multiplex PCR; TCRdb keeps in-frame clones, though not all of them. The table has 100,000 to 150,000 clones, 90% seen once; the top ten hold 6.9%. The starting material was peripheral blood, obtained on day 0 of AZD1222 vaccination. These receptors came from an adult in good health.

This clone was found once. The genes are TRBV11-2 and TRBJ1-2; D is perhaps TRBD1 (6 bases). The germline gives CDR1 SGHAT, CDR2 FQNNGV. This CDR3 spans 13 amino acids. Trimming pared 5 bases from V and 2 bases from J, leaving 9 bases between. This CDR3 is CASSRTANYGYTF. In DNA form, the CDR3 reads TGTGCCAGCAGCCGGACAGCCAACTATGGCTACACCTTC.

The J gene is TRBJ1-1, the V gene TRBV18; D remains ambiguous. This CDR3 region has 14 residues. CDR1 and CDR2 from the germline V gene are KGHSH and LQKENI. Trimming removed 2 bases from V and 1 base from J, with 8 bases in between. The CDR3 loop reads CASSPSRPNTEAFF. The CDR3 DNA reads TGTGCCAGCTCACCAAGCAGACCGAACACTGAAGCTTTCTTT.

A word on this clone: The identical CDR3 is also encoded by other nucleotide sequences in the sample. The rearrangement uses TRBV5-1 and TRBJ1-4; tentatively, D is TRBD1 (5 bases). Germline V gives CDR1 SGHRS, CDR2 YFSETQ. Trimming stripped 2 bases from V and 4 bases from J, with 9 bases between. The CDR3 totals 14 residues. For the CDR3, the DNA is TGCGCCAGCAGCTTTGGGGGATTTAATGAAAAACTGTTTTTT. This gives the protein CASSFGGFNEKLFF.

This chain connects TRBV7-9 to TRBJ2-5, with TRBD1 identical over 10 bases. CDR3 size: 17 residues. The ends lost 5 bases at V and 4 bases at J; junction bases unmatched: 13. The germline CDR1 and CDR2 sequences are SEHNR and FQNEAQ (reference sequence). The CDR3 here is CASSRFPGQGSGETQYF. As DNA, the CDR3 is TGTGCCAGCAGCCGTTTTCCGGGACAGGGGTCCGGAGAGACCCAGTACTTC.

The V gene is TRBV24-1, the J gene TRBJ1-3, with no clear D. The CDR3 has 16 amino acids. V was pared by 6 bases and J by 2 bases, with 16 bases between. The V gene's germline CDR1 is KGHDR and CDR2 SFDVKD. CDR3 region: CATSSGRRQTGNTIYF. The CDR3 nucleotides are TGTGCCACCAGTTCGGGTCGTCGGCAAACTGGAAACACCATATATTTT.

This CDR3 is CASSSGQGSGNTIYF. In DNA, the CDR3 is TGCGCCAGCAGCTCCGGCCAAGGCTCTGGAAACACCATATATTTT. The rearrangement links TRBV4-3 to TRBJ1-3; D is ambiguous. This CDR3 is 15 amino acids long. The V end lost 5 bases, the J end lost 0 bases, and 11 bases lay between the germline ends. The germline gives CDR1 LGHNA, CDR2 YSLEER.

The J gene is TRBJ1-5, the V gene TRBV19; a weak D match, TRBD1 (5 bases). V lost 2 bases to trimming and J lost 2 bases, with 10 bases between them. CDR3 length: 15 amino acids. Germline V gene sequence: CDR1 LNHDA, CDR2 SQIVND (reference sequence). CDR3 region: CASSIFKQGNQPQHF. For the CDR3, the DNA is TGTGCCAGTAGTATATTTAAACAGGGCAATCAGCCCCAGCATTTT.

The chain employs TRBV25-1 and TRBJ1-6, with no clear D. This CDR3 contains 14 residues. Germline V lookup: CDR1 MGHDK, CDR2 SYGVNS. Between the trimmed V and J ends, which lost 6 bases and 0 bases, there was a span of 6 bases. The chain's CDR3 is CASRDDSYNSPLHF. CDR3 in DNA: TGTGCCAGCAGGGATGACTCCTATAATTCACCCCTCCACTTT.

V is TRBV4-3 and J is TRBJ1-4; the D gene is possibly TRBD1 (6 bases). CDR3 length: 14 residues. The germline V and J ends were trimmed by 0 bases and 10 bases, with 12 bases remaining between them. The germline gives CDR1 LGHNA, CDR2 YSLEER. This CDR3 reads CASSQDSGGGKLFF. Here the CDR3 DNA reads TGCGCCAGCAGCCAAGATTCTGGAGGGGGAAAACTGTTTTTT.

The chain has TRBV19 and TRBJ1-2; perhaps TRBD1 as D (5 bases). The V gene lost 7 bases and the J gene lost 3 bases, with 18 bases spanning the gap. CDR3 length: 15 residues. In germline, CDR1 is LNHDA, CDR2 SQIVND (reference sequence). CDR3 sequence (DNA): TGTGCCAGTACCCTCGGCGGGGGGTTACACTATGGCTACACCTTC. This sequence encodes CASTLGGGLHYGYTF.

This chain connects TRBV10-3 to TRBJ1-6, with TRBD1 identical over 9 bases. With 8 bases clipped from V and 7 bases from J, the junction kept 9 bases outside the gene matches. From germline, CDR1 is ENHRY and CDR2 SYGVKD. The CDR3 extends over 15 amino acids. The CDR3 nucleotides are TGTGCCATCGCCGACAGGGGGAGAGAGAATTCACCCCTCCACTTT. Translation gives CAIADRGRENSPLHF.

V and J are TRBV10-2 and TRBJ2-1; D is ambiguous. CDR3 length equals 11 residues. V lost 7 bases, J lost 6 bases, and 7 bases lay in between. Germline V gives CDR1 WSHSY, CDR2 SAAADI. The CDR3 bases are TGCGCCAGCATCAGAGGCAATGAGCAGTTCTTC. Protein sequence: CASIRGNEQFF.

In DNA, the CDR3 is TGTGCCAGCAGCCAAGTTCCGGGGACGAATTCACCCCTCCACTTT. As protein: CASSQVPGTNSPLHF. The chain is built from TRBV4-2 and TRBJ1-6; TRBD1 is a possible D gene (5 bases). Trimming removed 1 base from V and 7 bases from J, with 11 bases in between. CDR3 length equals 15 residues. Germline V gene sequence: CDR1 LGHNA, CDR2 YNFKEQ.

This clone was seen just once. This CDR3 is CVRRGGAEAFF. The CDR3 nucleotides read TGTGTCCGCCGGGGGGGCGCTGAAGCTTTCTTT. J is TRBJ1-1 and V is TRBV2; D is perhaps TRBD1 (6 bases). The CDR3 runs 11 residues. The germline gives CDR1 SNHLY, CDR2 FYNNEI.

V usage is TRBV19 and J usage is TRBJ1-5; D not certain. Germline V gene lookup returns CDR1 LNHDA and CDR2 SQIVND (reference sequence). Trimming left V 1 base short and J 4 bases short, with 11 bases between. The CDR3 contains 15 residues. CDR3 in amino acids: CASSIVVEGNQPQHF. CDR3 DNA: TGTGCCAGTAGTATAGTTGTGGAGGGAAATCAGCCCCAGCATTTT. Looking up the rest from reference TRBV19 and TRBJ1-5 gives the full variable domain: DGGITQSPKYLFRKEGQNVTLSCEQNLNHDAMYWYRQDPGQGLRLIYYSQIVNDFQKGDIAEGYSVSREKKESFPLTVTSAQKNPTAFYLCASSIVVEGNQPQHFGDGTRLSIL.

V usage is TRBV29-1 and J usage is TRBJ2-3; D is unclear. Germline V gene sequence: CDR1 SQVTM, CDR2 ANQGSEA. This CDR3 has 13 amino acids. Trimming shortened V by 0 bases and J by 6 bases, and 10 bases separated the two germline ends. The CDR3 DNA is TGCAGCGTTGAAGATCGGCGGCCCGATACGCAGTATTTT. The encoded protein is CSVEDRRPDTQYF.

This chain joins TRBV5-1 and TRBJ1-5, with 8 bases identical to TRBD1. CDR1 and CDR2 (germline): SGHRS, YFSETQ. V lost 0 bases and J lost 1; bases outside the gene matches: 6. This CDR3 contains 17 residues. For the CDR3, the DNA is TGCGCCAGCAGCTTGGTACCCACAGGGGGAAGCAATCAGCCCCAGCATTTT. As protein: CASSLVPTGGSNQPQHF.

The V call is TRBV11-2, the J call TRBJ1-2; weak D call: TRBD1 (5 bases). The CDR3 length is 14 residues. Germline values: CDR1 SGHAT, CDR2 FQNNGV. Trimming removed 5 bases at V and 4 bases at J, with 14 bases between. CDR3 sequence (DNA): TGTGCCAGCAGCCCTACATGGGGCGGCTATGGCTACACCTTC. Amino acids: CASSPTWGGYGYTF.

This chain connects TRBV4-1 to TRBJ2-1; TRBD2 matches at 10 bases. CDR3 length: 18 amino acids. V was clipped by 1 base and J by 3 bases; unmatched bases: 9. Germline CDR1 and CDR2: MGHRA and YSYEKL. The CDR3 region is CASSQVWASGGHYNEQFF. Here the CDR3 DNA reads TGCGCCAGCAGCCAAGTTTGGGCTAGCGGGGGCCACTACAATGAGCAGTTCTTC.

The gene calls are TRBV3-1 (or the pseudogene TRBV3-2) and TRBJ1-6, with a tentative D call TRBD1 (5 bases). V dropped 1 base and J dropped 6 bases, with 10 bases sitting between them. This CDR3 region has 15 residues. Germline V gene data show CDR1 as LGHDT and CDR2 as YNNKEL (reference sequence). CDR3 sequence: CASSQARGTNSPLHF. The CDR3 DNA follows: TGTGCCAGCAGCCAAGCTCGGGGCACTAATTCACCCCTCCACTTT.

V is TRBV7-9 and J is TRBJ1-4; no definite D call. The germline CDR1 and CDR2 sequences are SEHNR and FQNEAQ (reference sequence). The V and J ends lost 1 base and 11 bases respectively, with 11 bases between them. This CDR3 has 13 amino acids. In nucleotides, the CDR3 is TGTGCCAGCAGCTTAGGGGCGTCTGGGAAACTGTTTTTT. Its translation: CASSLGASGKLFF.

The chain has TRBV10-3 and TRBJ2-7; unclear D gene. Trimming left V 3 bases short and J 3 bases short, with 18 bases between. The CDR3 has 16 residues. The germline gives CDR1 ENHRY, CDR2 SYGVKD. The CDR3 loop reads CAISEVSTDSRYEQYF. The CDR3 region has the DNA TGTGCCATCAGTGAAGTTTCTACAGACTCCCGCTACGAGCAGTACTTC.

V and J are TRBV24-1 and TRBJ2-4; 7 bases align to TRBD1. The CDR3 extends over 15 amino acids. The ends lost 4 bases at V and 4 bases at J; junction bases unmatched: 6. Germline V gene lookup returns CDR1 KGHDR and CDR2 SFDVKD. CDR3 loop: CATSEPGTAKNIQYF. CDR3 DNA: TGTGCCACCAGTGAGCCCGGGACAGCTAAAAACATTCAGTACTTC.

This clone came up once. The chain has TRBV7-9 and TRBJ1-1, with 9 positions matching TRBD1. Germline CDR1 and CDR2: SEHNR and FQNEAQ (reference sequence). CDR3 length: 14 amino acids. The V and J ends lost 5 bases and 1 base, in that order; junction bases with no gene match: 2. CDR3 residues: CASSPTGGNTEAFF. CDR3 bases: TGTGCCAGCAGCCCGACAGGGGGGAACACTGAAGCTTTCTTT.

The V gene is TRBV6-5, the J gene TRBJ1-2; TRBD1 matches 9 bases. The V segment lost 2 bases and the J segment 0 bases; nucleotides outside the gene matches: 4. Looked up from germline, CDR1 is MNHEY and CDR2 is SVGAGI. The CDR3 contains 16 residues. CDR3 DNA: TGTGCCAGCAGTTACGCCACAGGGGGCTCTAACTATGGCTACACCTTC. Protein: CASSYATGGSNYGYTF.

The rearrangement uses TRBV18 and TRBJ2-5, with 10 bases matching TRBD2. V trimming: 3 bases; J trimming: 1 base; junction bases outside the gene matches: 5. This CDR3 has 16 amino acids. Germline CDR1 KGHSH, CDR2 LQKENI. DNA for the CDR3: TGTGCCAGCTCACCGATAGCGGGGGGCTCCCAAGAGACCCAGTACTTC. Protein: CASSPIAGGSQETQYF.

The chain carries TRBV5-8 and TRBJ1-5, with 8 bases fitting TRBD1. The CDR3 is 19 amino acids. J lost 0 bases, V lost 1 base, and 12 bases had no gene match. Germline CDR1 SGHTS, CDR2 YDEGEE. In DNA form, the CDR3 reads TGTGCCAGCAGCTTGACGGACAGGGTGTTTAGACCTAGCAATCAGCCCCAGCATTTT. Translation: CASSLTDRVFRPSNQPQHF.